The entry below describes one TCR beta chain. No cognate antigen has been identified for it. No base quality information exists; no much larger clone differs at one position. The sample belongs to a study of blood T cell repertoires in COVID-19 (dated by TCRdb to the early 2020s). Looking at the study overall: The collaborator samples originated in the United States, Italy and Spain and spanned the acute and convalescent phases of COVID-19. The material from the prospective study consisted of cDNA or gDNA derived from T cells, B-cell-depleted T cells, or PBMCs. Subjects who had been exposed to COVID-19, were actively infected with it, or had recovered from it provided the deeply sampled blood TCRbeta repertoires that made up the dataset. The repertoires were released in a freely available public database intended as a resource for research on the immune response to SARS-CoV-2. Samples were obtained from the ongoing ImmuneRACE study (first 160 participants) and from over 1,000 subjects provided by 6 global collaborators. A de-identified subject ID, COVID-19 status, age in years and sex were almost always included in the sample metadata. Where available, HLA class I and class II types were taken from metadata supplied by the sample provider and were not determined by assay-based typing.

Results the study describes overall, beyond this receptor: How much clinical and demographic metadata was included differed by source and by participant, and the metadata was provided uncurated.

For CDR1 and CDR2, the germline V gene lists SGHVS and FQNEAQ. Including the terminal cysteine and phenylalanine, the CDR3 comprises 13 residues. Just the 39-base CDR3 DNA is kept, in frame starting at base 1. Relative to germline, V is 10 bases shorter and J is 7 bases shorter, with 20 bases between their ends. TCRbeta CDR3 regions were amplified from genomic DNA by means of the immunoSEQ Assay, a bias-controlled multiplex PCR. The authors' analysis ran thus. Nucleated cell counts per sample were estimated from amplification of reference gene primers within the assay. To quantify the absolute abundance of each unique TCRbeta CDR3 rearrangement, sequence reads were collapsed and filtered. Productive Simpson clonality was computed per sample as the square root of Simpson's diversity index over productive rearrangements. TCRdb retrieved this table from immuneACCESS and kept in-frame rearrangements only. Not all clones are present; in checked studies, unresolved V genes account for under half, and no reason is known for the remainder. The DNA was the basis for D and trimming; V, J and clone size are from that table. Across this sample there are 250,000 to 300,000 clones, with around 90% seen only once. The top ten constitute 2% to 2.5% of the sample.

Samples from volunteer blood donors who had recovered from COVID-19 were contributed by a second Seattle source. Whole blood was collected in K2EDTA tubes by collaborating institutions according to the institutions' own protocols. For TCRbeta analysis, collaborators shipped samples as frozen whole blood, isolated PBMCs, or DNA extracted from either of those sample types. The chain uses TRBV7-8 and TRBJ2-7, with TRBD2 as a weak D call on 5 bases. This clonotype originated in a woman between 45 and 60 years old who had recovered from COVID-19. The sequencing input was peripheral blood. The nucleotides are TGTGCCACCCCCGGACCCCAACCGGGGGAGCAGTACTTC. The translation is CATPGPQPGEQYF. When the CDR3 is completed using the reference TRBV7-8 and TRBJ2-7 genes on either side, the full variable domain is GAGVSQSPRYKVAKRGQDVALRCDPISGHVSLFWYQQALGQGPEFLTYFQNEAQLDKSGLPSDRFFAERPEGSVSTLKIQRTQQEDSAVYLCATPGPQPGEQYFGPGTRLTVT.